This T cell receptor beta chain came from a study of shared clonotypes between healthy human individuals. In the naive CD8 group, cells lacked CD45RO and were positively selected for CCR7, so terminally differentiated effector memory CD45RA+ cells were left out. The study drew all its donors from Caucasian adults living in Nashville, Tennessee. The CDR3 is 15 residues long. Germline V gives CDR1 SGDLS, CDR2 YYNGEE. The germline V and J ends were trimmed by 0 bases and 2 bases, with 12 bases remaining between them. To note about this clone: Its antigen is currently unknown.

General observations from the study: For naive CD4 cells, approximately 4.8% of clonotypes were shared across several donors. Compared with memory subsets, naive subsets generally had larger estimated richness.

Authors' analysis steps: Without quality scores, immunoSEQ junctional reads could not be filtered like full-length reads. TCRdb's table, derived via immunoSEQ multiplex PCR, lists solely in-frame clones and lacks some. V and J calls and clone size are as listed in that table; D and trimming were resolved from the DNA. This table has about 2 million clones, less than 95% appearing once. The source is a man in his late teens or twenties in good health. The sample taken for sequencing was naive CD8+ T cells sorted from blood. V and J are TRBV9 and TRBJ2-7; unclear D gene. The CDR3 loop is CASSVGQSAAYEQYF. In DNA, the CDR3 is TGTGCCAGCAGCGTAGGGCAAAGCGCAGCCTACGAGCAGTACTTC. Filled out from reference TRBV9 and TRBJ2-7, the complete variable domain reads DSGVTQTPKHLITATGQRVTLRCSPRSGDLSVYWYQQSLDQGLQFLIQYYNGEERAKGNILERFSAQQFPDLHSELNLSSLELGDSALYFCASSVGQSAAYEQYFGPGTRLTVT.